This TCR beta chain was observed in a study of lymphopenia after photon versus proton radiotherapy. Findings and caveats of the study: Better survival with proton therapy was suggested as possible, not demonstrated. Proton therapy kept repertoires fairly stable, unlike photons, which gained effector/memory cells. Larger post-nadir TCR diversity loss correlated inversely with survival in deceased patients.

The protocol was immunoSEQ multiplex PCR, while the TCRdb copy is restricted to in-frame clones and leaves out a portion. In the table there are around 30,000 clones, roughly nine tenths of which are singletons. The CDR3 runs 14 residues. J lost 5 bases, V lost 0 bases, and 6 bases had no gene match. Germline values: CDR1 SQVTM, CDR2 ANQGSEA. A word on this clone: Its antigen is as yet unknown.

This chain joins TRBV29-1 and TRBJ1-1; 7 positions match TRBD1. This TCR was sampled from a woman aged 70-85 years with pancreatic cancer. Some clones in this sample may be carry-over from other donors' samples. Sequenced here: peripheral blood, sampled from a patient treated with proton-based radiotherapy. The CDR3 DNA follows: TGCAGCGTTGAAGAAACAGGGGTCGGAACTGAAGCTTTCTTT. Protein product: CSVEETGVGTEAFF.